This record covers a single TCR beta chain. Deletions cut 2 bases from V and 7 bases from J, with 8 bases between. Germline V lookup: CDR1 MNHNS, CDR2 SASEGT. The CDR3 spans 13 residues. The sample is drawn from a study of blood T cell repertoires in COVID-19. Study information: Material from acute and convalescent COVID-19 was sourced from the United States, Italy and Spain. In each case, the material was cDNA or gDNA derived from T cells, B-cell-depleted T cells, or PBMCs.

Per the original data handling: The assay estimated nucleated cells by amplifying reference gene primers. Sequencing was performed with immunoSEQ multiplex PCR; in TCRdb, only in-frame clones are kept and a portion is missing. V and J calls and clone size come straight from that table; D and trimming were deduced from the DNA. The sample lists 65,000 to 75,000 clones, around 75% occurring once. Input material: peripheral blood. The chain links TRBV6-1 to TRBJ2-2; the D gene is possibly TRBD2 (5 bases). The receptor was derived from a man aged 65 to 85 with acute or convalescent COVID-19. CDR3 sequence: CASSELANGELFF. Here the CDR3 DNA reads TGTGCCAGCAGTGAACTAGCTAACGGGGAGCTGTTTTTT.